The next 2 T cell receptor beta chains were all read from a single sample in a study of blood T cell repertoires in COVID-19. Here immunoSEQ multiplex PCR was the method, and the copy in TCRdb shows in-frame clones only, minus some. The repertoire has about 180,000 clones, more than 75% of them found once; the top ten carry about 20%. The sample consisted of peripheral blood. The receptors here all came from a person between 70 and 80 years old with COVID-19, enrolled during active disease.

The chain uses TRBV27 and TRBJ2-1; the match to TRBD2 covers 9 bases. Germline assignment: CDR1 MNHEY and CDR2 SMNVEV (reference sequence). CDR3 length: 15 residues. The ends lost 5 bases at V and 4 bases at J; junction bases unmatched: 6. The CDR3 sequence is CASSLSGGTYNEQFF. CDR3 coding DNA: TGTGCCAGCAGTCTAAGCGGGGGGACTTACAATGAGCAGTTCTTC.

The chain links TRBV6-2 or TRBV6-3 to TRBJ1-2; 7 nucleotides match TRBD1. This CDR3 spans 15 amino acids. Per the germline V gene, CDR1 is MNHEY and CDR2 is SVGEGT. With V trimmed by 5 bases and J by 1 base, 7 bases remained unmatched. The CDR3 nucleotides read TGTGCCAGCAGTACCCGACAGGGCCTTAACTATGGCTACACCTTC. Protein sequence: CASSTRQGLNYGYTF.